These 13 T cell receptor beta chains were all obtained from the same sample, sequenced in a study of neurological immune-mediated disorders. TCRdb re-derived calls from the 5' RACE reads in MiXCR, one entry per CDR3 protein. The table includes roughly 38,000 distinct CDR3 sequences, about 2.3% detected once. Specimen: PBMCs. All receptors derive from a man aged 25-45 years with multiple sclerosis.

This clonotype was seen repeatedly, ten times or more. V gene TRBV7-9 combines with J gene TRBJ2-1, with TRBD1 matching 7 bases. J was trimmed by 2 bases and V by 5 bases; bases with no gene match: 9. CDR1 and CDR2 (germline): SEHNR, FQNEAQ (reference sequence). The CDR3 is made up of 16 amino acids. The DNA for the CDR3 is TGTGCCAGCAGCGCCGAGACAGGGAACACCTACAATGAGCAGTTCTTC. Residues: CASSAETGNTYNEQFF. The full variable domain, completed using reference TRBV7-9 and TRBJ2-1, is DTGVSQNPRHKITKRGQNVTFRCDPISEHNRLYWYRQTLGQGPEFLTYFQNEAQLEKSRLLSDRFSAERPKGSFSTLEIQRTEQGDSAMYLCASSAETGNTYNEQFFGPGTRLTVL.

The table lists this clonotype with many counts. The gene calls are TRBV5-6 and TRBJ1-4; tentative D call: TRBD1 (5 bases). V was trimmed by 2 bases and J by 0 bases, leaving 11 bases between them. In germline, CDR1 is SGHDT, CDR2 YYEEEE. The CDR3 sequence is 16 residues long. Written as DNA, the CDR3 is TGTGCCAGCAGCTTATCACAGGCCCCAACTAATGAAAAACTGTTTTTT. Its translation: CASSLSQAPTNEKLFF. Looking up the rest from reference TRBV5-6 and TRBJ1-4 gives the full variable domain: DAGVTQSPTHLIKTRGQQVTLRCSPKSGHDTVSWYQQALGQGPQFIFQYYEEEERQRGNFPDRFSGHQFPNYSSELNVNALLLGDSALYLCASSLSQAPTNEKLFFGSGTQLSVL.

This clonotype was recorded many times. The chain links TRBV7-9 to TRBJ1-1; weak D call: TRBD1 (6 bases). This CDR3 contains 12 residues. CDR1 and CDR2 from the germline V gene are SEHNR and FQNEAQ (reference sequence). Trimming took off 4 bases at V and 8 bases at J, with 11 bases between the two ends. The CDR3 loop reads CASSSGQREAFF. CDR3 nucleotides: TGTGCCAGCAGCTCCGGACAGCGCGAAGCTTTCTTT.

In its sample, this clonotype was seen many times. This sequence joins TRBV5-1 and TRBJ2-1, with D uncertain. V was cut by 0 bases and J by 10 bases, with 11 bases left in between. Germline CDR1 is SGHRS and CDR2 is YFSETQ. This CDR3 spans 13 amino acids. The CDR3: CASSLAGQTEQFF. The DNA of the CDR3 is TGCGCCAGCAGCTTGGCCGGTCAAACCGAGCAGTTCTTC.

A few counts support this clonotype. The V and J genes are TRBV12-3 or TRBV12-4 and TRBJ1-2; D may be TRBD1 (6 bases). CDR3 length: 14 residues. V lost 6 bases and J lost 2, with 13 bases in between. The CDR3 protein is CASRREGVNYGYTF. CDR3 coding DNA: TGTGCCAGCAGGCGGGAGGGGGTCAACTATGGCTACACCTTC.

This clonotype was detected ten times or more. The rearrangement links TRBV5-1 to TRBJ1-2, with TRBD1 as a possible D gene (6 bases). This CDR3 has 14 residues. The V end lost 0 bases, the J end lost 6 bases, and 12 bases lay between the germline ends. Looked up from germline, CDR1 is SGHRS and CDR2 is YFSETQ. Here the CDR3 reads CASSLDRATDGYTF. The DNA for the CDR3 is TGCGCCAGCAGCTTGGACAGGGCGACGGATGGCTACACCTTC.

This clonotype was recorded at least ten times. The gene calls are TRBV12-3 or TRBV12-4 and TRBJ2-7, with 13 positions matching TRBD2. The CDR3 contains 18 residues. V shed 5 bases and J 4 bases; nucleotides not matched to a gene: 14. CDR3 loop: CASSRTSGRVSLSYEQYF. CDR3 bases: TGTGCCAGCAGTCGGACTAGCGGGAGAGTTAGTTTGTCTTACGAGCAGTACTTC.

This clonotype was counted many times. The V and J genes are TRBV4-1 and TRBJ1-2, with no clear D. The CDR3 length is 10 residues. Trimming cost V 1 base and J 12 bases, with 6 bases left between them. CDR1 is MGHRA, CDR2 YSYEKL, per germline. The CDR3 nucleotides are TGCGCCAGCAGCCAAGTTTGGAACACCTTC. It specifies CASSQVWNTF.

This clonotype was counted ten times or more. V is TRBV5-1 and J is TRBJ1-4; D remains ambiguous. The germline V and J ends were trimmed by 3 bases and 0 bases, with 12 bases remaining between them. From germline, CDR1 is SGHRS and CDR2 YFSETQ. This CDR3 is built from 16 residues. In DNA, the CDR3 is TGCGCCAGCAGCTACTTGGGGTCCACAACTAATGAAAAACTGTTTTTT. Protein product: CASSYLGSTTNEKLFF.

This clonotype was detected many times. The V gene is TRBV24-1, the J gene TRBJ2-1, with D hard to call. Germline V lookup: CDR1 KGHDR, CDR2 SFDVKD. This CDR3 contains 12 residues. Trimming pared 7 bases from V and 7 bases from J, leaving 10 bases between. The CDR3 nucleotides read TGTGCCACCAGCGCCTTCGGGAATGAGCAGTTCTTC. This translates into CATSAFGNEQFF.

This clonotype was seen many times. The V and J genes are TRBV4-1 and TRBJ2-2; 12 bases are shared with TRBD2. The CDR3 has 17 residues. In germline, CDR1 is MGHRA, CDR2 YSYEKL. Trimming at V came to 8 bases and at J to 6 bases, leaving 13 bases not matched to a gene. The CDR3 region is CASGNDRTSGKPGELFF. As DNA, the CDR3 is TGCGCCAGCGGGAACGATCGGACTAGCGGGAAGCCCGGGGAGCTGTTTTTT.

This clonotype has at least ten counts. The chain combines TRBV20-1 with TRBJ2-5; D might be TRBD1 or TRBD2, each matching 5 bases. The CDR3 loop spans 13 amino acids. Between the trimmed V and J ends, which lost 5 bases and 3 bases, there was a span of 13 bases. CDR1 is DFQATT and CDR2 is SNEGSKA in the germline V gene (reference sequence). This CDR3 reads CSALELGEETQYF. The CDR3 DNA reads as TGCAGTGCTTTGGAGTTGGGGGAAGAGACCCAGTACTTC.

This clonotype was picked up many times. CDR3 sequence (DNA): TGTGCCAGCAGCTTATGGAGTAACACCGGGGAGCTGTTTTTT. Translating it yields CASSLWSNTGELFF. The chain employs TRBV11-2 and TRBJ2-2, with D uncertain. V was trimmed by 2 bases and J by 2 bases, leaving 6 bases between them. From germline, CDR1 is SGHAT and CDR2 FQNNGV. The CDR3 consists of 14 residues.